The TCR beta chain under discussion was sequenced for a study of a mutant IDH1 vaccine in newly diagnosed glioma. J gave up 3 bases and V 6 bases, and 2 bases lay outside the gene matches. Germline V gene data show CDR1 as WNHNN and CDR2 as SYGVQD (reference sequence). This CDR3 region has 12 residues. Time point denoted: week 47, end of study. Vaccinated patients received 300 ug of mutant IDH1 20-mer peptide per dose, with topical imiquimod. On this clone itself: Its specificity is unknown.

Sequencing was performed with immunoSEQ multiplex PCR; in TCRdb, only in-frame clones are kept and a portion is missing. The repertoire holds around 100,000 clones, with around nine tenths as singletons. Findings of the study overall: Shifts in the top peripheral T cell clonotypes seemed unrelated to pseudoprogression.

This sample comprised PBMCs, obtained from a glioma patient whose treatment included an IDH1 peptide vaccine. The receptor was derived from a woman in her fifties or sixties with glioma. V and J are TRBV10-1 and TRBJ2-7; 7 positions match TRBD1. The CDR3 is CASSRDSYEQYF. In DNA, the CDR3 is TGCGCCAGCAGCCGGGACAGCTACGAGCAGTACTTC.